Each of the 31 T cell receptor beta chains below was sequenced from the same sample in a study of T cell clonotyping in hematopoietic cell transplantation. Only in-frame clones appear in the TCRdb table, and some are missing; sequencing was by immunoSEQ multiplex PCR. The sample holds fewer than 5,000 clones, about 20% seen once. This material consisted of PBMCs, taken 180 days after allogeneic stem cell transplant. The receptor source for this set is a young adult male patient who had an allogeneic stem cell transplant, so the T cells may come from the graft donor. Some clones in this sample may be carry-over from other donors' samples.

The chain combines TRBV30 with TRBJ1-5, with 7 bases fitting TRBD1. Unmatched junction bases numbered 7, after V lost 2 bases and J lost 0 bases. This CDR3 is 16 amino acids long. Germline V gene sequence: CDR1 GTSNPN, CDR2 SVGIG (reference sequence). CDR3 residues: CAWSQGVSISNQPQHF. The DNA of the CDR3 is TGTGCCTGGAGTCAGGGGGTCTCCATTAGCAATCAGCCCCAGCATTTT.

The chain couples TRBV19 to TRBJ1-5, with 12 bases fitting TRBD1. J lost 1 base, V lost 5 bases, and 6 bases had no gene match. Germline lookup yields CDR1 LNHDA and CDR2 SQIVND (reference sequence). The CDR3 sequence is 17 residues long. CDR3 sequence: CASSPGTGGSSNQPQHF. The CDR3 bases are TGTGCCAGTAGTCCTGGGACAGGGGGCTCGAGCAATCAGCCCCAGCATTTT.

The chain has TRBV29-1 and TRBJ2-7; D unclear. The length of the CDR3 is 11 residues. The germline CDR1 and CDR2 sequences are SQVTM and ANQGSEA. Trimming left V 7 bases short and J 4 bases short, with 11 bases between. The CDR3 DNA is TGCAGCGGAAACTTTGGGTACGAGCAGTACTTC. This gives the protein CSGNFGYEQYF.

This clone was picked up a small number of times. V usage is TRBV30 and J usage is TRBJ1-3; D ambiguous. From germline, CDR1 is GTSNPN and CDR2 SVGIG (reference sequence). The CDR3 has 11 residues. Trimming left V 0 bases short and J 11 bases short, with 8 bases between. CDR3 sequence reads: CAWSVWGPIYF. CDR3 in DNA: TGTGCCTGGAGTGTCTGGGGTCCCATATATTTT.

This clone is termed large. V gene TRBV5-1 combines with J gene TRBJ1-1; no firm D call. Deletions cut 2 bases from V and 4 bases from J, with 15 bases between. This CDR3 spans 15 amino acids. CDR1 SGHRS and CDR2 YFSETQ come from the germline V gene. The DNA for the CDR3 is TGCGCCAGCAGCTTAAGGGAGGAGGAGAGCACTGAAGCTTTCTTT. Protein product: CASSLREEESTEAFF.

The rearrangement uses TRBV5-4 and TRBJ2-7; D unclear. The CDR3 consists of 12 residues. Germline V gene lookup returns CDR1 SGHNT and CDR2 YYREEE (reference sequence). V was trimmed by 0 bases and J by 6 bases, leaving 7 bases between them. The CDR3 here is CASSLDYAEQYF. For the CDR3, the DNA is TGTGCCAGCAGCTTGGATTATGCCGAGCAGTACTTC.

Here the CDR3 reads CAWSARQAYEQYF. In nucleotides, the CDR3 is TGTGCCTGGAGTGCCAGGCAGGCCTACGAGCAGTACTTC. The rearrangement links TRBV30 to TRBJ2-7, with no clear D. Trimming cost V 1 base and J 2 bases, with 9 bases left between them. Looked up from germline, CDR1 is GTSNPN and CDR2 is SVGIG (reference sequence). The CDR3 has 13 amino acids.

The V call is TRBV27, the J call TRBJ1-2, with 7 nucleotides matching TRBD1. Unmatched junction bases numbered 8, after V lost 7 bases and J lost 6 bases. This CDR3 spans 13 amino acids. In germline, CDR1 is MNHEY, CDR2 SMNVEV (reference sequence). CDR3 sequence reads: CASTRQGGDGYTF. CDR3 in DNA: TGTGCCAGCACCAGACAGGGAGGAGATGGCTACACCTTC.

This clone was counted only a few times. The chain carries TRBV29-1 and TRBJ1-1; TRBD1 matches 7 bases. This CDR3 comprises 12 residues. J gave up 2 bases and V 7 bases, and 4 bases lay outside the gene matches. Looked up from germline, CDR1 is SQVTM and CDR2 is ANQGSEA. CDR3 in DNA: TGCAGCGCCCGGACAGGCAACACTGAAGCTTTCTTT. Its protein is CSARTGNTEAFF.

The J gene is TRBJ2-1, the V gene TRBV29-1; 9 bases line up with TRBD2. Germline values: CDR1 SQVTM, CDR2 ANQGSEA. V lost 3 bases to trimming and J lost 8 bases; unmatched junction nucleotides: 8. The CDR3 is 14 amino acids. The CDR3 is CSVELAGRRDEQFF. CDR3 nucleotide sequence: TGCAGCGTTGAGCTAGCGGGAAGGCGGGATGAGCAGTTCTTC.

This clone was picked up a small number of times. The chain is built from TRBV29-1 and TRBJ1-4; D gene ambiguous. Trimming took 6 bases from V and 8 from J, leaving 10 bases between them. CDR3 length equals 11 residues. CDR1 and CDR2 from the germline V gene are SQVTM and ANQGSEA. The CDR3 reads CSVAVGEKLFF. DNA of the CDR3: TGCAGCGTCGCCGTCGGGGAAAAACTGTTTTTT.

This clone was found a few times. The chain has TRBV29-1 and TRBJ1-2; 10 nucleotides agree with TRBD1. The length of the CDR3 is 14 residues. Looked up from germline, CDR1 is SQVTM and CDR2 is ANQGSEA. J lost 3 bases, V lost 7 bases, and 8 bases had no gene match. The CDR3 loop is CSASLTGGYYGYTF. In nucleotides, the CDR3 is TGCAGCGCCTCCTTGACAGGGGGCTACTATGGCTACACCTTC.

V and J are TRBV7-3 and TRBJ2-5; no definite D call. Germline V gene lookup returns CDR1 SGHTA and CDR2 FQGTGA. Trimming stripped 1 base from V and 4 bases from J, with 4 bases between. The CDR3 has 12 amino acids. CDR3 amino acids: CASSLSGETQYF. The CDR3 DNA reads TGTGCCAGCAGCTTAAGCGGAGAGACCCAGTACTTC.

This clone has a handful of counts. This chain links TRBV11-3 with TRBJ1-1, with D hard to call. V lost 5 bases to trimming and J lost 5 bases, with 12 bases between them. This CDR3 has 13 residues. Germline values: CDR1 SGHNT, CDR2 YENEEA. Here the CDR3 DNA reads TGTGCCAGCAGCCTTACCACCAAAACTGAAGCTTTCTTT. It yields the protein CASSLTTKTEAFF.

The V and J genes are TRBV30 and TRBJ1-5; 7 bases are a match to TRBD1. Trimming removed 2 bases from V and 3 bases from J; junction bases left unmatched: 4. Germline CDR1 and CDR2: GTSNPN and SVGIG (reference sequence). The CDR3 has 14 residues. The CDR3 DNA follows: TGTGCCTGGAGTACAGGGGAATCCAATCAGCCCCAGCATTTT. This translates into CAWSTGESNQPQHF.

The V call is TRBV7-2, the J call TRBJ2-5; 10 positions agree with TRBD2. V shed 3 bases and J 3 bases; nucleotides not matched to a gene: 10. Germline values: CDR1 SGHTA, CDR2 FQGNSA. The CDR3 has 17 residues. The CDR3 DNA sequence: TGTGCCAGCAGCTTGGGTTTGTCTAGCGGGAGCGAAGAGACCCAGTACTTC. Its protein is CASSLGLSSGSEETQYF. Using reference TRBV7-2 and TRBJ2-5 for the parts outside the CDR3, the full variable domain is GAGVSQSPSNKVTEKGKDVELRCDPISGHTALYWYRQSLGQGLEFLIYFQGNSAPDKSGLPSDRFSAERTGGSVSTLTIQRTQQEDSAVYLCASSLGLSSGSEETQYFGPGTRLLVL.

The chain uses TRBV4-3 and TRBJ1-2; D possibly corresponds to TRBD1 (5 bases). The CDR3 totals 14 residues. Germline CDR1 reads LGHNA; CDR2 reads YSLEER. V lost 1 base to trimming and J lost 5 bases, with 11 bases between them. CDR3 sequence: CASSQVGTAYGYTF. CDR3 sequence (DNA): TGCGCCAGCAGCCAAGTTGGGACGGCATATGGCTACACCTTC.

This clone has a handful of counts. This chain uses TRBV28 with TRBJ2-7; D call uncertain. Germline V gene data show CDR1 as MDHEN and CDR2 as SYDVKM. The V end lost 1 base, the J end lost 7 bases, and 17 bases lay between the germline ends. The CDR3 totals 15 residues. The CDR3 reads CASSLFPGTPREQYF. The CDR3 DNA is TGTGCCAGCAGTTTATTTCCGGGTACCCCTAGAGAGCAGTACTTC. Together with reference TRBV28 and TRBJ2-7, the CDR3 gives the full variable domain: DVKVTQSSRYLVKRTGEKVFLECVQDMDHENMFWYRQDPGLGLRLIYFSYDVKMKEKGDIPEGYSVSREKKERFSLILESASTNQTSMYLCASSLFPGTPREQYFGPGTRLTVT.

There are a few counts of this clone. The CDR3 loop reads CAWSITTAGYGYTF. For the CDR3, the DNA is TGTGCCTGGAGTATTACGACGGCAGGCTATGGCTACACCTTC. V usage is TRBV30 and J usage is TRBJ1-2; D gene uncertain. V gave up 2 bases and J gave up 4 bases, with 14 bases separating them. Germline V gene data show CDR1 as GTSNPN and CDR2 as SVGIG (reference sequence). The CDR3 has 14 amino acids.

The chain links TRBV29-1 to TRBJ1-5; the D gene is possibly TRBD1 (6 bases). Germline values: CDR1 SQVTM, CDR2 ANQGSEA. Trimming shortened V by 3 bases and J by 11 bases, and 17 bases separated the two germline ends. This CDR3 has 13 amino acids. CDR3 coding DNA: TGCAGCGTTGAGGACGACAGGTTTATGACCCAGCATTTT. Translated, it gives CSVEDDRFMTQHF.

The chain combines TRBV30 with TRBJ2-3; 10 bases line up with TRBD2. The ends lost 2 bases at V and 1 base at J; junction bases unmatched: 9. Germline CDR1 and CDR2: GTSNPN and SVGIG (reference sequence). This CDR3 has 17 amino acids. The CDR3 loop reads CAWSLPTSGARTDTQYF. In DNA, the CDR3 is TGTGCCTGGAGTCTTCCCACTAGCGGGGCCCGCACAGATACGCAGTATTTT. Based on the CDR3 plus reference TRBV30 and TRBJ2-3, the full variable domain is SQTIHQWPATLVQPVGSPLSLECTVEGTSNPNLYWYRQAAGRGLQLLFYSVGIGQISSEVPQNLSASRPQDRQFILSSKKLLLSDSGFYLCAWSLPTSGARTDTQYFGPGTRLTVL.

The chain couples TRBV30 to TRBJ1-4; 8 bases line up with TRBD1. The CDR3 length is 15 residues. Germline CDR1 GTSNPN, CDR2 SVGIG (reference sequence). Trimming removed 3 bases from V and 8 bases from J; junction bases left unmatched: 11. In DNA form, the CDR3 reads TGTGCCTGGAGCCTAGGACAGGGCAAAGGAGAAAAACTGTTTTTT. It translates to CAWSLGQGKGEKLFF.

The chain joins TRBV30 to TRBJ1-1; perhaps TRBD1 as D (6 bases). The germline V gene has CDR1 GTSNPN and CDR2 SVGIG (reference sequence). The CDR3 is 15 amino acids. V gave up 2 bases and J gave up 0 bases, with 13 bases separating them. The CDR3 loop reads CAWSITGTMNTEAFF. The CDR3 region has the DNA TGTGCCTGGAGTATCACAGGGACGATGAACACTGAAGCTTTCTTT. The entire variable domain, with the rest obtained from reference TRBV30 and TRBJ1-1, is as follows: SQTIHQWPATLVQPVGSPLSLECTVEGTSNPNLYWYRQAAGRGLQLLFYSVGIGQISSEVPQNLSASRPQDRQFILSSKKLLLSDSGFYLCAWSITGTMNTEAFFGQGTRLTVV.

This clone was picked up a small number of times. V gene TRBV30 combines with J gene TRBJ2-7; 7 bases match TRBD1. The CDR3 sequence is 14 residues long. Germline assignment: CDR1 GTSNPN and CDR2 SVGIG (reference sequence). With 3 bases clipped from V and 5 bases from J, the junction kept 10 bases outside the gene matches. The CDR3 spells CAWRVGRGIDEQYF. CDR3 nucleotide sequence: TGTGCCTGGAGGGTGGGCAGGGGGATCGACGAGCAGTACTTC.

This clone was counted only a few times. J is TRBJ1-2 and V is TRBV29-1; D perhaps matches TRBD1 (6 bases). Looked up from germline, CDR1 is SQVTM and CDR2 is ANQGSEA. The CDR3 is made up of 12 amino acids. Trimming left V 3 bases short and J 8 bases short, with 13 bases between. DNA for the CDR3: TGCAGCGTTGACGTCGGGGGGCCCGGCTACACCTTC. Its translation is CSVDVGGPGYTF.

This clone was found a few times. The chain links TRBV25-1 to TRBJ2-5; D unclear. Germline CDR1 and CDR2: MGHDK and SYGVNS. Trimming took 2 bases from V and 5 from J, leaving 9 bases between them. The CDR3 covers 13 residues. The CDR3, as DNA: TGTGCCAGCAGTGAACATCTAGGGGAGACCCAGTACTTC. This sequence encodes CASSEHLGETQYF.

The V call is TRBV25-1, the J call TRBJ2-5, with a weak D call TRBD2 (5 bases). This CDR3 spans 16 amino acids. Germline V gene sequence: CDR1 MGHDK, CDR2 SYGVNS. Deletions cut 1 base from V and 5 bases from J, with 17 bases between. The CDR3 nucleotides read TGTGCCAGCAGTGAATGGGAGCTTCAATTTCTGGAGACCCAGTACTTC. Translated: CASSEWELQFLETQYF.

The chain joins TRBV29-1 to TRBJ1-2, with D possibly matching TRBD1 (5 bases). Trimming stripped 4 bases from V and 8 bases from J, with 14 bases between. The germline CDR1 and CDR2 sequences are SQVTM and ANQGSEA. This CDR3 is 12 amino acids long. In DNA form, the CDR3 reads TGCAGCGTTGTACAGGCGGGAAGGGGCTACACCTTC. The encoded protein is CSVVQAGRGYTF.

The chain combines TRBV5-6 with TRBJ1-2; TRBD1 matches at 9 bases. This CDR3 is 15 amino acids long. Per germline, CDR1 SGHDT and CDR2 YYEEEE. Unmatched junction bases numbered 7, after V lost 3 bases and J lost 4 bases. CDR3 protein: CASSWDRELGYGYTF. The CDR3 DNA follows: TGTGCCAGCAGCTGGGACAGGGAGTTGGGCTATGGCTACACCTTC.

The V and J genes are TRBV6-5 and TRBJ1-2, with 11 bases identical to TRBD1. Unmatched junction bases numbered 6, after V lost 6 bases and J lost 3 bases. There are 15 residues in the CDR3. Per germline, CDR1 MNHEY and CDR2 SVGAGI. The CDR3 DNA follows: TGTGCCAGCAGGCCCCCGGGACAGGGGGACTATGGCTACACCTTC. It encodes CASRPPGQGDYGYTF.

This clone was seen a handful of times. This sequence joins TRBV30 and TRBJ1-6, with no clear D. The CDR3 consists of 13 residues. V shed 3 bases and J shed 1 base, with 4 bases lying between them. The germline V gene has CDR1 GTSNPN and CDR2 SVGIG (reference sequence). CDR3 nucleotide sequence: TGTGCCTGGAGAGGTTCCTATAATTCACCCCTCCACTTT. Protein: CAWRGSYNSPLHF.